The 7 T cell receptor beta chains listed next were all sequenced from one sample in a study of cytotoxic CD8 clonotypes in ibrutinib-treated CLL. Sequenced by immunoSEQ multiplex PCR; TCRdb stores in-frame clones only, minus some. The data hold 45,000 to 70,000 clones, with approximately 60% observed a single time. Sequenced here: PBMCs, sampled after 24 months of ibrutinib treatment. Receptors originate from a human donor with chronic lymphocytic leukemia.

For the CDR3, the DNA is TGTGCCACCTTACTAGCGGGAGGAAATGAGCAGTTCTTC. It codes for CATLLAGGNEQFF. This chain joins TRBV18 and TRBJ2-1; 12 bases match TRBD2. With 10 bases clipped from V and 7 bases from J, the junction kept 5 bases outside the gene matches. The CDR3 sequence is 13 residues long. Germline values: CDR1 KGHSH, CDR2 LQKENI.

The chain employs TRBV19 and TRBJ2-2; 11 nucleotides align to TRBD1. The CDR3 contains 15 residues. The trim removed 4 bases at V and 4 bases at J, leaving 2 bases unmatched. CDR1 and CDR2 from the germline V gene are LNHDA and SQIVND (reference sequence). CDR3: CASSTGQGVTGELFF. CDR3 DNA: TGTGCCAGTAGTACGGGACAGGGGGTCACCGGGGAGCTGTTTTTT.

This sequence joins TRBV28 and TRBJ2-1, with D unresolved. CDR1 and CDR2 (germline): MDHEN, SYDVKM. The V end was cut by 4 bases, the J end by 0 bases, with 19 bases between. The CDR3 is made up of 18 amino acids. In DNA form, the CDR3 reads TGTGCCAGCAGTTGGAAACCCGGATTCTTGAGCTCCTACAATGAGCAGTTCTTC. This codes for CASSWKPGFLSSYNEQFF.

This chain uses TRBV27 with TRBJ2-3, with D possibly being TRBD1 (5 bases). There are 15 residues in the CDR3. CDR1 is MNHEY and CDR2 is SMNVEV in the germline V gene (reference sequence). V was trimmed by 3 bases and J by 2 bases, leaving 12 bases between them. The CDR3 DNA follows: TGTGCCAGCAGTTTTTTTCAGGGAAACACAGATACGCAGTATTTT. Translation gives CASSFFQGNTDTQYF.

This clone was counted a few times. This rearrangement joins TRBV6-5 to TRBJ1-4, with unresolved D. Per the germline V gene, CDR1 is MNHEY and CDR2 is SVGAGI. This CDR3 region has 15 residues. V dropped 7 bases and J dropped 0 bases, with 12 bases sitting between them. The CDR3: CASTLRGATNEKLFF. CDR3 sequence (DNA): TGTGCCAGCACCCTACGGGGTGCAACTAATGAAAAACTGTTTTTT.

The chain combines TRBV27 with TRBJ2-2, with 9 positions matching TRBD2. With V trimmed by 7 bases and J by 4 bases, 7 bases remained unmatched. CDR3 size: 15 residues. Looked up from germline, CDR1 is MNHEY and CDR2 is SMNVEV (reference sequence). In nucleotides, the CDR3 is TGTGCCAGCAAGGCGGGAGGGCCCAGCACCGGGGAGCTGTTTTTT. As protein: CASKAGGPSTGELFF.

CDR3 loop: CASRDGPNEKLFF. The CDR3 region has the DNA TGTGCCAGCAGGGACGGGCCTAATGAAAAACTGTTTTTT. The V and J genes are TRBV10-3 and TRBJ1-4, with a weak D call TRBD1 (5 bases). This CDR3 is 13 amino acids long. Germline values: CDR1 ENHRY, CDR2 SYGVKD. Trimming stripped 10 bases from V and 3 bases from J, with 12 bases between.